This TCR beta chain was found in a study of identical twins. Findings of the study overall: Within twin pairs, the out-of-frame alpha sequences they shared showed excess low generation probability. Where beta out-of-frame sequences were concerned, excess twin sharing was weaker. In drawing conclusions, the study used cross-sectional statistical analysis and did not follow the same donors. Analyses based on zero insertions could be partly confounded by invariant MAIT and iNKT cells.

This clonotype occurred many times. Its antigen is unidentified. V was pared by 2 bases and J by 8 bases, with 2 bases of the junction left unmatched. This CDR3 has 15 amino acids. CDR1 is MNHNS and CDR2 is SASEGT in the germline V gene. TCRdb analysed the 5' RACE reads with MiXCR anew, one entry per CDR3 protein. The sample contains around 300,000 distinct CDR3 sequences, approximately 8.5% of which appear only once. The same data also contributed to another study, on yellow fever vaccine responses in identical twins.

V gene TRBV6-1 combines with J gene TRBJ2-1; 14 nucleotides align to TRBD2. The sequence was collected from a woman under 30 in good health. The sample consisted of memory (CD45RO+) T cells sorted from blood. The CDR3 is CASSERLAGGYEQFF. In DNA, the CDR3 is TGTGCCAGCAGTGAAAGACTAGCGGGGGGGTATGAGCAGTTCTTC.